Given below is one T cell receptor beta chain in context. Antigen specificity is unknown. The data belong to a study of cytomegalovirus exposure and HLA in healthy donors. General study points: One later analysis, an examination of the approximately 130 validation repertoires, found that first-cohort TCR clusters tended to co-occur in them. Among TCR sequences, most were rare, though some public TCRs appeared in many donors. The study flagged roughly 160 TCR beta chains as cytomegalovirus-associated. Cytomegalovirus status was reportedly diagnosed by the classifier with high sensitivity and specificity.

The repertoire was sequenced with immunoSEQ multiplex PCR; TCRdb's copy has only in-frame clones and lacks some. Of under 50,000 clones detected, approximately 94% appear once; the ten largest clones hold approximately 2.1%. This TCR came from a woman aged 18-29 years in good health and CMV-seronegative. The specimen was PBMCs.

The CDR3 sequence: CAISEGQGARVGGYTF. CDR3 coding DNA: TGTGCCATCAGTGAGGGACAGGGGGCGCGGGTCGGAGGCTACACCTTC. This chain uses TRBV10-3 with TRBJ1-2, with 11 positions matching TRBD1. CDR1 and CDR2 (germline): ENHRY, SYGVKD. With 2 bases clipped from V and 8 bases from J, the junction kept 10 bases outside the gene matches. The length of the CDR3 is 16 residues.